The entry that follows covers one T cell receptor (beta chain) sequence. Its antigen remains unidentified. Sequenced by immunoSEQ multiplex PCR; TCRdb stores in-frame clones only, minus some. This repertoire shows some 90,000 clones, 70% to 90% found once; its top ten account for about an eighth. These data originate in a study of T cell responses to AZD1222 COVID-19 vaccine. General study findings and limits: Clonal diversity was possibly underestimated, and the donors were mostly white British, with more females. Elevations in Spike-specific TCR breadth and depth followed administration of two AZD1222 doses. Baseline serostatus was positive in only six AZD1222 recipients. Regions 160-218 and 743-854 dominated among vaccine-associated CD4 TCRs spanning spike.

Germline assignment: CDR1 MNHNS and CDR2 SASEGT. Trimming shortened V by 2 bases and J by 0 bases, and 10 bases separated the two germline ends. This CDR3 has 15 residues. The sequence was collected from an adult in good health. The genes are TRBV6-1 and TRBJ1-1; the D is unclear. The material was peripheral blood, obtained on day 0 of AZD1222 vaccination. In DNA form, the CDR3 reads TGTGCCAGCAGTGAAACTCCAGTTCTGAACACTGAAGCTTTCTTT. It translates to CASSETPVLNTEAFF.